The entry below gives a single T cell receptor beta chain sequence along with its context. Its antigen target is currently unknown. Within one base of it there is no much larger clone, and no base qualities were kept. This entry comes from a study of CD8 T cells in Susac syndrome (dated by TCRdb to 2018 to 2020). The study in broad terms: Whether CD8+ T cell activation and differentiation in Susac syndrome was antigen driven was tested using repertoire sequencing. The study compared CD8+ T cell repertoire clonality among over 9 healthy donors, 14 Susac syndrome patients and about 16 multiple sclerosis patients. Overall results and qualifications from the work: The TCR sequencing and HLA analysis was acknowledged to have included a relatively small number of individuals.

Counted from cysteine to phenylalanine, this CDR3 has 17 amino acids. Left in the record is the CDR3 DNA by itself, 51 bases read in frame from the first base. CDR1 and CDR2 are drawn from the germline V gene: ENHRY, SYGVKD. Trimming takes 2 bases off V and 0 bases off J; junction bases not matched to a gene: 3. High-throughput TCR beta sequencing profiled peripheral blood CD8+ and CD4+ T cells from healthy donors, Susac syndrome patients and multiple sclerosis patients. The multiple sclerosis controls were treatment-naive patients whose relapsing-remitting disease, either stable or active, fulfilled the revised McDonald criteria. Bulk CD8+ and CD4+ T cells were purified magnetically by negative isolation, whereas CD8+ TEMRA cells were enriched by FACS. Blood was collected in EDTA tubes and processed within 24 hours, with PBMCs isolated through density gradient centrifugation. PBMCs intended for TCR sequencing were cryopreserved in liquid nitrogen and thawed later in a water bath at 37 degrees C. The sorted or isolated CD4+, CD8+ and CD8+ TEMRA cells had a purity of 90% or higher.

RNA was extracted using the RNeasy kit, and about 0.5 to 1 microgram was reverse transcribed with random hexamers. TCR beta CDR3 regions were amplified with the immunoSEQ multiplex PCR assay covering 54 Vbeta and 13 Jbeta segments. PCR amplification bias was corrected using a synthetic template baseline for primer optimization and computational correction. As for the original processing: Only productive sequences were kept, with reads annotated to V, D and J genes according to IMGT and analyzed in immunoSEQ Analyzer. Clonality was calculated as one minus the Shannon entropy normalized by log2 of the number of productive unique sequences. For each patient and control, public and private clones were evaluated within the 100 most prevalent clones. Clones were defined as Susac-specific if absent from the healthy and MS cohorts, from 900 to 1,300 published viral clones and from other ImmuneACCESS disease sequences. TCRdb ran its own pipeline on the public reads, namely fastp trimming at Q25 and MiXCR clone calling, and kept in-frame beta chains. A single entry per CDR3 protein holds the most common genes and DNA from its merged rows. Clone size and V and J calls follow TCRdb, not the original study. The sample table records 350,000 to 550,000 distinct CDR3 sequences; 75% to 90% of these occur just once. Jointly, the top ten make up approximately 0.12% of the sample.

The sequencing input was CD8+ T cells from PBMCs. The rearrangement combines TRBV10-3 with TRBJ2-1; TRBD1 aligns with 11 central bases. This sequence was found in a human donor with multiple sclerosis. The CDR3 region: CAISEPGTGGSYNEQFF. The base sequence is TGTGCCATCAGTGAGCCGGGGACAGGGGGCTCCTACAATGAGCAGTTCTTC.